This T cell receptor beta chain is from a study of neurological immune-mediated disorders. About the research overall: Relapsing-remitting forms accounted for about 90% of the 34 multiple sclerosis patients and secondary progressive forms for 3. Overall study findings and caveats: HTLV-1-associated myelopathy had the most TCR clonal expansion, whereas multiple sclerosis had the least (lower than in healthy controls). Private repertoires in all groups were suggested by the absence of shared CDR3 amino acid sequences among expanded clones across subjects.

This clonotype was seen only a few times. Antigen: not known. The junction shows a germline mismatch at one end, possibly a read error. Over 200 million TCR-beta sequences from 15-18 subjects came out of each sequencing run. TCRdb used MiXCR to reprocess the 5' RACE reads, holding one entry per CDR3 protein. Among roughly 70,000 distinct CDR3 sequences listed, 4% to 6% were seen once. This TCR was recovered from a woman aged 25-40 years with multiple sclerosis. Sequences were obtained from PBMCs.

This chain's CDR3 is CSARDMRATGLNSPLNF. The DNA for the CDR3 is TGCAGTGCTAGAGATATGCGGGCGACAGGGCTTAATTCACCCCTCAACTTT. This chain connects TRBV20-1 to TRBJ1-6, with 7 bases identical to TRBD1. Germline CDR1 DFQATT, CDR2 SNEGSKA (reference sequence). There are 17 residues in the CDR3.